This T cell receptor (beta chain) was obtained from a study of radiotherapy plus CTLA-4 blockade in lung cancer. Study-wide points: Some TCR clones had been derived from tumors. These clones expanded in peripheral blood after radiotherapy plus ipilimumab. Early clonal dynamics of blood T cells, together with interferon-beta, were reported as the best response predictor.

CDR1 is MNHNS, CDR2 SASEGT, per germline. J was trimmed by 4 bases and V by 2 bases; bases with no gene match: 5. The CDR3 is made up of 15 amino acids. As for this clone: Its antigen is unidentified.

The study treated chemo-refractory metastatic non-small-cell lung cancer patients with focal radiation plus ipilimumab CTLA-4 blockade. Assay: immunoSEQ multiplex PCR; the TCRdb copy retains only in-frame clones and omits some. The sample lists tens of thousands of clones; approximately 80% were seen once. The rearrangement joins TRBV6-1 to TRBJ2-7, with 10 bases matching TRBD2. The TCR sequence derives from a human donor with non-small cell lung cancer whose response to radiotherapy plus ipilimumab could not be evaluated. This specimen consisted of peripheral blood, obtained from a patient treated with radiotherapy plus ipilimumab. This CDR3 reads CASSESGGARYEQYF. Written as DNA, the CDR3 is TGTGCCAGCAGTGAAAGCGGGGGGGCCAGGTACGAGCAGTACTTC.